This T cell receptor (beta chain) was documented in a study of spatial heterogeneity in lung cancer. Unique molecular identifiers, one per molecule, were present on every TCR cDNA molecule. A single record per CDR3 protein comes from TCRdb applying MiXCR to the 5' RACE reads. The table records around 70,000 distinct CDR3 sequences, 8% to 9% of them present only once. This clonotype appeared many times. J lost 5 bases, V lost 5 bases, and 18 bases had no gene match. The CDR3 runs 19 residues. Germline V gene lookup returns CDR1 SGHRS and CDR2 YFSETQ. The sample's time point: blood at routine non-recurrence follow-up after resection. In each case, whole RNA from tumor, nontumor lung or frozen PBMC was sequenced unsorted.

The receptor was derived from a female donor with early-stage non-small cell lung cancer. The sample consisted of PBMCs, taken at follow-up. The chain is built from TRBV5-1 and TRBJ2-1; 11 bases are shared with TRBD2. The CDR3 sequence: CASSLRREVGTSGNNEQFF. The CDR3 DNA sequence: TGCGCCAGCAGTTTGAGGCGGGAAGTAGGGACTAGCGGAAACAATGAGCAGTTCTTC.